This TCR beta chain derives from a study of blood T cell repertoires in COVID-19. Whole-study context: Collection of acute and convalescent COVID-19 samples took place in the United States, Italy and Spain. Sources were T cells, B-cell-depleted T cells, or PBMCs; the material itself was cDNA or gDNA.

Recruits, aged roughly 18 to 89 years, lived in 20 to 30 US areas. Cohort assignment relied on participant-reported clinical history. The CDR3 is 16 amino acids. Trimming removed 6 bases from V and 0 bases from J, with 15 bases in between. Germline CDR1 and CDR2: LNHDA and SQIVND (reference sequence). The assay was immunoSEQ multiplex PCR, and TCRdb's table has in-frame clones only and misses some. The table lists a few hundred thousand clones, around 85% of them singletons. The source is an older woman who had recovered from COVID-19. Sequenced material: PBMCs or T cells enriched from blood (not recorded which). The genes are TRBV19 and TRBJ2-1; D perhaps matches TRBD1 (6 bases). This CDR3 is CASRIGTPSSYNEQFF. The DNA for the CDR3 is TGTGCCAGTAGAATTGGGACACCGAGCTCCTACAATGAGCAGTTCTTC.